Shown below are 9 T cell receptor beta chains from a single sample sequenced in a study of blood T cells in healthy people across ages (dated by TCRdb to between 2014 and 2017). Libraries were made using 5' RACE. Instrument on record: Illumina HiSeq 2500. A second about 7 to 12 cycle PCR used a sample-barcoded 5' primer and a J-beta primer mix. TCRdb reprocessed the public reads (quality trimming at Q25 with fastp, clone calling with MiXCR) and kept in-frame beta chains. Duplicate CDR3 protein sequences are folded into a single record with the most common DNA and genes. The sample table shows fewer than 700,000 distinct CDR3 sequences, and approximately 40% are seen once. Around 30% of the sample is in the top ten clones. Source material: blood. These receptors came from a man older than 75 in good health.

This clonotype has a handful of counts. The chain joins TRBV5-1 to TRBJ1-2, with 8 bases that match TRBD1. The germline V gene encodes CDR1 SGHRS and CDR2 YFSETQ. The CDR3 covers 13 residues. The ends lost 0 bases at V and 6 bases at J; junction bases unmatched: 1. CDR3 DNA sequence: TGCGCCAGCAGCTTGGTGGGACAGGATGGCTACACCTTC. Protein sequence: CASSLVGQDGYTF.

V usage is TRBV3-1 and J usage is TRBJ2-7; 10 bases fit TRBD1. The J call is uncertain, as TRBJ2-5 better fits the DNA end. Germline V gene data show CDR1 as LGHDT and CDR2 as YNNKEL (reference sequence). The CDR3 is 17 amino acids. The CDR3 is CASSQASGTGVEETQYF. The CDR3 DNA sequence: TGTGCCAGCAGCCAAGCCTCCGGGACAGGGGTCGAGGAGACCCAGTACTTC.

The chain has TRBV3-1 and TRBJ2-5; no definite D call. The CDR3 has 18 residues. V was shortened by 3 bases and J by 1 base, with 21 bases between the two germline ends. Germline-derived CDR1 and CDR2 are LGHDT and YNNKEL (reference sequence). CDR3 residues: CASSHETPAGLGQETQYF. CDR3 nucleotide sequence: TGTGCCAGCAGCCACGAAACTCCCGCCGGGTTGGGCCAAGAGACCCAGTACTTC.

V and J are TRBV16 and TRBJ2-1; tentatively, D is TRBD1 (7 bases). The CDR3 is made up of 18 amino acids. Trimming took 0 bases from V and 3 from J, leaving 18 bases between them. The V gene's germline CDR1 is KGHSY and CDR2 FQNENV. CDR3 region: CASSQSGQGGIGYNEQFF. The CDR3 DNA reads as TGTGCCAGCAGCCAATCCGGGCAGGGGGGAATCGGCTACAATGAGCAGTTCTTC.

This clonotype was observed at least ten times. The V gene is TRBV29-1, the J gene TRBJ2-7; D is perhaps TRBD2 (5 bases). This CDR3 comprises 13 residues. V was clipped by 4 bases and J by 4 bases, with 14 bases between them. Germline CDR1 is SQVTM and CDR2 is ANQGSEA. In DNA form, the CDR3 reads TGCAGCGTTGGCCGGGGTTACGGTTACGAGCAGTACTTC. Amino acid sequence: CSVGRGYGYEQYF.

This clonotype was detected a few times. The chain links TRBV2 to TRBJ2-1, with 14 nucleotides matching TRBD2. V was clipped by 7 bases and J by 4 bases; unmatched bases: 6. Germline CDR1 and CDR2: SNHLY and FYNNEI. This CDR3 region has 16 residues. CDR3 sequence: CASTRLAGGVYNEQFF. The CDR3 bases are TGTGCCAGCACCAGACTAGCGGGAGGGGTTTACAATGAGCAGTTCTTC.

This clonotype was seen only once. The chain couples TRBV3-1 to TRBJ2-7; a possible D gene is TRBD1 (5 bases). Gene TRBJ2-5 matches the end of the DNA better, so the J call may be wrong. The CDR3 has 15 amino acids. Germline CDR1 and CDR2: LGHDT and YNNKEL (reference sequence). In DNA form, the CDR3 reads TGTGCCAGCAGCCAAATCCTCACAGGTGGTGAGACCCAGTACTTC. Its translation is CASSQILTGGETQYF.

The CDR3 DNA follows: TGTGCCAGCAAGGAAAGGCAGCACCAAGAGACCCAGTACTTC. Protein sequence: CASKERQHQETQYF. The V gene is TRBV2, the J gene TRBJ2-5; D not resolved. Trimming pared 7 bases from V and 0 bases from J, leaving 12 bases between. This CDR3 region has 14 residues. Per germline, CDR1 SNHLY and CDR2 FYNNEI.

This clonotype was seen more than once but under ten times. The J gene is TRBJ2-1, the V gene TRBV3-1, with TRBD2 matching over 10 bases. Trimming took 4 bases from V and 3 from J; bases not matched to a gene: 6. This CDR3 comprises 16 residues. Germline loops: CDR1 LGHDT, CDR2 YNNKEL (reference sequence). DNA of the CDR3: TGTGCCAGCAGCCCGCGGATAGCGGGGGGCTACAATGAGCAGTTCTTC. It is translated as CASSPRIAGGYNEQFF.